A single sample is the source of the 30 T cell receptor beta chains below, sequenced in a study of T-cell memory formation after mild COVID-19. A single record per CDR3 protein comes from TCRdb applying MiXCR to the 5' RACE reads. The data contain 450,000 to 700,000 distinct CDR3 sequences, about 20% of them seen just once; the ten biggest clones take up about 12%. The specimen sequenced was PBMCs or a T cell subset sorted from them (not recorded which). The receptors were sampled from an adult woman who had mild COVID-19 (a few samples of this study predate the infection). Cell type and time point are not known.

The chain carries TRBV9 and TRBJ1-2; D might be TRBD1 (5 bases). Germline CDR1 SGDLS, CDR2 YYNGEE. This CDR3 is built from 15 residues. Trimming cost V 0 bases and J 8 bases, with 17 bases left between them. Written as DNA, the CDR3 is TGTGCCAGCAGCGTAGGTACAGGCCGGAGTGGGGGCTACACCTTC. Amino acid sequence: CASSVGTGRSGGYTF. Looking up the rest from reference TRBV9 and TRBJ1-2 gives the full variable domain: DSGVTQTPKHLITATGQRVTLRCSPRSGDLSVYWYQQSLDQGLQFLIQYYNGEERAKGNILERFSAQQFPDLHSELNLSSLELGDSALYFCASSVGTGRSGGYTFGSGTRLTVV.

The chain recombines TRBV11-3 with TRBJ2-1, with D unresolved. This CDR3 is 15 amino acids long. In germline, CDR1 is SGHNT, CDR2 YENEEA. V was trimmed by 5 bases and J by 7 bases, leaving 18 bases between them. The CDR3 region is CASSPPPASMNEQFF. The CDR3 DNA is TGTGCCAGCAGCCCACCCCCAGCCAGTATGAATGAGCAGTTCTTC.

The V call is TRBV5-1, the J call TRBJ2-2; 10 positions match TRBD1. After removal of 4 bases from V and 6 bases from J, the junction contained 12 bases not matched to a gene. Germline V lookup: CDR1 SGHRS, CDR2 YFSETQ. This CDR3 contains 17 residues. CDR3 DNA sequence: TGCGCCAGCAGCGAGACAGGGGGCGGAGAGAGCGCCGGGGAGCTGTTTTTT. Translating it yields CASSETGGGESAGELFF.

The chain combines TRBV6-2 or TRBV6-3 with TRBJ2-7; TRBD1 matches at 7 bases. The V segment lost 8 bases and the J segment 3 bases; nucleotides outside the gene matches: 7. This CDR3 spans 13 amino acids. Germline V CDR1 and CDR2: MNHEY, SVGEGT. The CDR3 coding sequence is TGTGCCAGCGGGAAGACAGGGAGCTACGAGCAGTACTTC. Amino acids: CASGKTGSYEQYF.

This clonotype was found once. This sequence joins TRBV5-6 and TRBJ2-6; D may be TRBD1 (5 bases). Trimming left V 3 bases short and J 2 bases short, with 9 bases between. Germline V gene sequence: CDR1 SGHDT, CDR2 YYEEEE. CDR3 size: 15 residues. The CDR3 nucleotides read TGTGCCAGCAGCTCCAGACAGCCTGGGGCCAACGTCCTGACTTTC. Translating gives CASSSRQPGANVLTF. The full variable domain, its missing parts supplied by reference TRBV5-6 and TRBJ2-6, is DAGVTQSPTHLIKTRGQQVTLRCSPKSGHDTVSWYQQALGQGPQFIFQYYEEEERQRGNFPDRFSGHQFPNYSSELNVNALLLGDSALYLCASSSRQPGANVLTFGAGSRLTVL.

This sequence joins TRBV29-1 and TRBJ2-3; D might be TRBD1 (6 bases). The CDR3 contains 14 residues. Germline values: CDR1 SQVTM, CDR2 ANQGSEA. Trimming pared 1 base from V and 2 bases from J, leaving 10 bases between. The CDR3, as DNA: TGCAGCGTTGAAGGGGACACAGACACAGATACGCAGTATTTT. As protein: CSVEGDTDTDTQYF.

The chain couples TRBV7-6 to TRBJ1-1; tentative D call: TRBD1 (6 bases). V lost 5 bases to trimming and J lost 0 bases, with 19 bases between them. The CDR3 is 17 residues long. Germline CDR1 and CDR2: SGHVS and FNYEAQ. The CDR3 region has the DNA TGTGCCAGCAGCGCAGGGGCTAGACGACAGATGAACACTGAAGCTTTCTTT. This encodes CASSAGARRQMNTEAFF.

Only a few counts were recorded for this clonotype. The genes are TRBV20-1 and TRBJ2-3, with 7 bases identical to TRBD1. The CDR3 runs 14 residues. Germline loops: CDR1 DFQATT, CDR2 SNEGSKA (reference sequence). J lost 2 bases, V lost 3 bases, and 5 bases had no gene match. CDR3 in DNA: TGCAGTGCTAGGTGGGGACAGACCACAGATACGCAGTATTTT. It is translated as CSARWGQTTDTQYF.

V and J are TRBV7-3 and TRBJ2-3; D is uncertain. The CDR3 contains 15 residues. Germline V gene lookup returns CDR1 SGHTA and CDR2 FQGTGA. V was clipped by 3 bases and J by 2 bases, with 12 bases between them. The CDR3 DNA follows: TGTGCCAGCAGCTTGGGTGGAGTTCCCACAGATACGCAGTATTTT. Its protein is CASSLGGVPTDTQYF.

V and J are TRBV7-6 and TRBJ2-1; TRBD1 aligns across 8 bases. Germline CDR1 and CDR2: SGHVS and FNYEAQ. This CDR3 contains 17 residues. V lost 5 bases, J lost 8 bases, and 17 bases stayed unmatched. The CDR3 nucleotides are TGTGCCAGCAGCCCCGGAGGAGGGGACAGGACTTCTCATGAGCAGTTCTTC. As protein: CASSPGGGDRTSHEQFF.

This clonotype was seen only a few times. This chain connects TRBV7-9 to TRBJ2-5; D uncertain. Looked up from germline, CDR1 is SEHNR and CDR2 is FQNEAQ (reference sequence). This CDR3 comprises 15 residues. V was pared by 6 bases and J by 3 bases, with 17 bases between. The CDR3, as DNA: TGTGCCAGCAGTCGGGTAGGAGCAGCAGAAGAGACCCAGTACTTC. This sequence encodes CASSRVGAAEETQYF.

This chain links TRBV25-1 with TRBJ2-7; D is undetermined. Per germline, CDR1 MGHDK and CDR2 SYGVNS. CDR3 length: 13 amino acids. The germline V and J ends were trimmed by 2 bases and 3 bases, with 8 bases remaining between them. This chain's CDR3 is CASSETMYYEQYF. CDR3 in DNA: TGTGCCAGCAGTGAAACTATGTACTACGAGCAGTACTTC.

In its sample, this clonotype was seen a few times. The rearrangement uses TRBV18 and TRBJ1-5; 7 positions match TRBD1. V trimming: 2 bases; J trimming: 7 bases; junction bases outside the gene matches: 17. The CDR3 contains 18 residues. Germline CDR1 reads KGHSH; CDR2 reads LQKENI. In DNA form, the CDR3 reads TGTGCCAGCTCACCAAGCGAACAGGGGAGGGCGAAAAAGCAGCCCCAGCATTTT. Translation: CASSPSEQGRAKKQPQHF.

The J gene is TRBJ1-2, the V gene TRBV5-5, with 7 bases aligning to TRBD1. The length of the CDR3 is 16 residues. The germline V gene has CDR1 SGHKS and CDR2 YYEKEE (reference sequence). Trimming at V came to 2 bases and at J to 4 bases, leaving 11 bases not matched to a gene. CDR3 sequence reads: CASSLLGGQLIYGYTF. CDR3 DNA: TGTGCCAGCAGCTTATTGGGGGGACAGCTCATCTATGGCTACACCTTC.

This clonotype was detected many times. The rearrangement uses TRBV5-1 and TRBJ1-2; 10 nucleotides align to TRBD1. The J segment lost 5 bases and the V segment lost 5 bases, leaving 9 bases of the junction unmatched. This CDR3 is built from 15 residues. Germline CDR1 is SGHRS and CDR2 is YFSETQ. CDR3 loop: CASRETGGSYYGYTF. CDR3 coding DNA: TGCGCCAGCAGGGAGACAGGGGGCTCCTATTATGGCTACACCTTC.

The rearrangement links TRBV7-2 to TRBJ2-2; TRBD2 matches at 7 bases. This CDR3 is built from 17 residues. The J segment lost 5 bases and the V segment lost 4 bases, leaving 13 bases of the junction unmatched. Germline assignment: CDR1 SGHTA and CDR2 FQGNSA. The CDR3 loop reads CASSSDYSAGTTGELFF. Written as DNA, the CDR3 is TGTGCCAGCAGCTCCGATTATTCAGCGGGAACGACCGGGGAGCTGTTTTTT.

This clonotype was counted only a few times. The genes are TRBV20-1 and TRBJ2-5; 9 bases align to TRBD2. CDR3 length: 14 residues. With 2 bases clipped from V and 1 base from J, the junction kept 2 bases outside the gene matches. The germline V gene has CDR1 DFQATT and CDR2 SNEGSKA (reference sequence). CDR3 nucleotide sequence: TGCAGTGCTAGACGGCGGGAGGGCCAAGAGACCCAGTACTTC. Translated: CSARRREGQETQYF.

This clonotype was seen a handful of times. This chain joins TRBV12-3 or TRBV12-4 and TRBJ1-1; D may be TRBD1 (5 bases). This CDR3 is built from 12 residues. V dropped 7 bases and J dropped 4 bases, with 10 bases sitting between them. CDR3: CASTGGSTEAFF. Written as DNA, the CDR3 is TGTGCCAGCACGGGGGGGAGCACTGAAGCTTTCTTT.

This rearrangement joins TRBV6-2 or TRBV6-3 to TRBJ2-2; 11 bases agree with TRBD2. This CDR3 is 16 amino acids long. The germline gives CDR1 MNHEY, CDR2 SVGEGT. The V gene end was trimmed by 0 bases and the J gene end by 7 bases; junction bases not matched to a gene: 4. The CDR3: CASSYSELAGVGELFF. CDR3 coding DNA: TGTGCCAGCAGTTACTCAGAACTAGCGGGAGTCGGGGAGCTGTTTTTT.

This clonotype was found a few times. The chain is built from TRBV6-4 and TRBJ2-2; tentatively, D is TRBD1 or TRBD2 (5 bases each). With 11 bases removed from V and 0 bases from J, the gap between germline ends came to 19 bases. Germline lookup yields CDR1 MRHNA and CDR2 SNTAGT. CDR3 length: 16 amino acids. CDR3 loop: CAQHGAQGANTGELFF. The DNA of the CDR3 is TGTGCCCAGCACGGGGCGCAGGGAGCGAACACCGGGGAGCTGTTTTTT.

This clonotype was seen a handful of times. This sequence joins TRBV7-9 and TRBJ1-4; D remains unclear. The CDR3 is 14 residues long. Germline V CDR1 and CDR2: SEHNR, FQNEAQ (reference sequence). With 4 bases removed from V and 4 bases from J, the gap between germline ends came to 10 bases. CDR3 nucleotides: TGTGCCAGCAGCTCCCCGCAGAATAATGAAAAACTGTTTTTT. Translation: CASSSPQNNEKLFF. The variable domain in full, with the rest retrieved from reference TRBV7-9 and TRBJ1-4, is DTGVSQNPRHKITKRGQNVTFRCDPISEHNRLYWYRQTLGQGPEFLTYFQNEAQLEKSRLLSDRFSAERPKGSFSTLEIQRTEQGDSAMYLCASSSPQNNEKLFFGSGTQLSVL.

The rearrangement uses TRBV5-1 and TRBJ2-7; D call uncertain. CDR1 is SGHRS, CDR2 YFSETQ, per germline. The length of the CDR3 is 12 residues. V lost 4 bases and J 6 bases, leaving 11 bases between the germline ends. The CDR3 sequence is CASSRQEGEQYF. CDR3 nucleotide sequence: TGCGCCAGCAGCAGGCAGGAAGGCGAGCAGTACTTC.

The chain has TRBV30 and TRBJ2-7; D is undetermined. The V end lost 0 bases, the J end lost 0 bases, and 6 bases lay between the germline ends. The germline V gene has CDR1 GTSNPN and CDR2 SVGIG (reference sequence). There are 13 residues in the CDR3. CDR3 protein: CAWSVSPSYEQYF. The CDR3 DNA sequence: TGTGCCTGGAGTGTAAGTCCCTCCTACGAGCAGTACTTC.

At least ten counts were recorded for this clonotype. The chain links TRBV7-9 to TRBJ2-7; perhaps TRBD2 as D (6 bases). The CDR3 runs to 13 residues. V dropped 4 bases and J dropped 3 bases, with 10 bases sitting between them. Germline values: CDR1 SEHNR, CDR2 FQNEAQ (reference sequence). For the CDR3, the DNA is TGTGCCAGCAGCTCGCGGGGCAGCTACGAGCAGTACTTC. Translated: CASSSRGSYEQYF.

This clonotype has more than one count but fewer than ten. The chain uses TRBV4-1 and TRBJ2-7; either TRBD1 or TRBD2 may fit D (5 bases each). The length of the CDR3 is 16 residues. Per germline, CDR1 MGHRA and CDR2 YSYEKL. Trimming took off 0 bases at V and 2 bases at J, with 14 bases between the two ends. CDR3 nucleotide sequence: TGCGCCAGCAGCCAAGAAGGGCAGGGAGTCCCCTACGAGCAGTACTTC. Residues: CASSQEGQGVPYEQYF.

This clonotype was seen only a few times. This chain joins TRBV7-9 and TRBJ2-3; D is unresolved. The CDR3 is made up of 15 amino acids. The V gene's germline CDR1 is SEHNR and CDR2 FQNEAQ (reference sequence). Trimming took 3 bases from V and 2 from J, leaving 12 bases between them. CDR3 amino acids: CASSFGVSDTDTQYF. In nucleotides, the CDR3 is TGTGCCAGCAGCTTCGGTGTCTCTGACACAGATACGCAGTATTTT.

This sequence joins TRBV5-1 and TRBJ2-1; 7 nucleotides line up with TRBD1. The V gene end was trimmed by 3 bases and the J gene end by 8 bases; junction bases not matched to a gene: 8. Germline assignment: CDR1 SGHRS and CDR2 YFSETQ. The length of the CDR3 is 14 residues. The CDR3 nucleotides are TGCGCCAGCAGCTCCGAGGGACAGTGGGATGAGCAGTTCTTC. Protein product: CASSSEGQWDEQFF. Variable domain in full (rest from reference TRBV5-1 and TRBJ2-1): KAGVTQTPRYLIKTRGQQVTLSCSPISGHRSVSWYQQTPGQGLQFLFEYFSETQRNKGNFPGRFSGRQFSNSRSEMNVSTLELGDSALYLCASSSEGQWDEQFFGPGTRLTVL.

The chain recombines TRBV29-1 with TRBJ2-1; TRBD2 agrees at 16 bases. The V gene end was trimmed by 7 bases and the J gene end by 8 bases; junction bases not matched to a gene: 8. Per germline, CDR1 SQVTM and CDR2 ANQGSEA. This CDR3 has 15 residues. CDR3 bases: TGCAGCGGAGCCGGGACTAGCGGGGGGGCAGATGAGCAGTTCTTC. This translates into CSGAGTSGGADEQFF.

This clonotype appeared a few times. The chain recombines TRBV3-1 with TRBJ2-7; TRBD2 is a possible D gene (5 bases). Trimming cost V 3 bases and J 3 bases, with 21 bases left between them. The germline V gene encodes CDR1 LGHDT and CDR2 YNNKEL (reference sequence). The CDR3 spans 17 residues. The CDR3 DNA reads as TGTGCCAGCAGCCAGACCTCGACGGGAACTCTCTTCTACGAGCAGTACTTC. Protein: CASSQTSTGTLFYEQYF.

This clonotype was counted only a few times. The V gene is TRBV5-1, the J gene TRBJ1-1; D is possibly TRBD1 (5 bases). The germline V gene encodes CDR1 SGHRS and CDR2 YFSETQ. The CDR3 is made up of 14 amino acids. V was pared by 4 bases and J by 5 bases, with 15 bases between. CDR3 nucleotide sequence: TGCGCCAGCAGCGAGGGACGGCCGGGAACTGAAGCTTTCTTT. Its translation is CASSEGRPGTEAFF.